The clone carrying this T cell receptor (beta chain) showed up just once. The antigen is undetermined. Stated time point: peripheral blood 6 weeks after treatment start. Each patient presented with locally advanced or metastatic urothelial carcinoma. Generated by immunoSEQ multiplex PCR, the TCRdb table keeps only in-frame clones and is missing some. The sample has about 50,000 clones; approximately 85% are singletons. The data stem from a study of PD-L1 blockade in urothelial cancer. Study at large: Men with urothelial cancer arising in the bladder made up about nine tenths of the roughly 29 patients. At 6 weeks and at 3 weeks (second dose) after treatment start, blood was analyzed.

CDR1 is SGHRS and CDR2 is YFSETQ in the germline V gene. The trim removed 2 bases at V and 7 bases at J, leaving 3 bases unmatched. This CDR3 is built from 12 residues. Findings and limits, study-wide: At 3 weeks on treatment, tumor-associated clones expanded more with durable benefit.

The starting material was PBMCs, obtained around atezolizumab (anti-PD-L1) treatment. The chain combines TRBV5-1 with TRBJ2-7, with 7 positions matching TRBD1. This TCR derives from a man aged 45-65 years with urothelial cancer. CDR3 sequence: CASSLRGLEQYF. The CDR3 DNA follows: TGCGCCAGCAGCTTAAGGGGGCTGGAGCAGTACTTC. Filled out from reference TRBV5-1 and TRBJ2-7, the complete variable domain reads KAGVTQTPRYLIKTRGQQVTLSCSPISGHRSVSWYQQTPGQGLQFLFEYFSETQRNKGNFPGRFSGRQFSNSRSEMNVSTLELGDSALYLCASSLRGLEQYFGPGTRLTVT.